Sequencing of this T cell receptor (beta chain) was carried out in a study of blood T cell repertoires in COVID-19. Study overall: T cells, B-cell-depleted T cells, or PBMCs supplied cDNA or gDNA.

V was pared by 1 base and J by 6 bases, with 4 bases of the junction left unmatched. Germline V gene data show CDR1 as MGHRA and CDR2 as YSYEKL. The length of the CDR3 is 15 residues. Per the original data handling: Reference gene primer amplification yielded estimated nucleated cell counts. Some clones are missing from TCRdb's copy, which holds only in-frame ones; the method was immunoSEQ multiplex PCR. V, J and clone size reflect that table, while D and trimming were determined from the DNA. The data show about 94,000 clones, around 81% seen once. The genes are TRBV4-1 and TRBJ2-7; 12 bases fit TRBD2. Sequencing input: peripheral blood. The sequence came from a man aged 55-75 years with acute or convalescent COVID-19. CDR3 loop: CASSQGLAGAPEQYF. CDR3 coding DNA: TGCGCCAGCAGCCAAGGACTAGCGGGAGCCCCCGAGCAGTACTTC.